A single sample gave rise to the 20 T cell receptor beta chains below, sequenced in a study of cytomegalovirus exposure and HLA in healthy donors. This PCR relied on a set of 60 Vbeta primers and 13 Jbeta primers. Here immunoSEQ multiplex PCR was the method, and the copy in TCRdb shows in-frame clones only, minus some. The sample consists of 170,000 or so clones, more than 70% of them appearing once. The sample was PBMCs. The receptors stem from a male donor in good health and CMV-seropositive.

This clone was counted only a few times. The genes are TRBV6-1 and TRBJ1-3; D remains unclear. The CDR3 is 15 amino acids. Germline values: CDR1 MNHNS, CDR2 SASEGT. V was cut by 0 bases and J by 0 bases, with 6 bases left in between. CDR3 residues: CASSEAGASGNTIYF. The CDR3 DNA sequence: TGTGCCAGCAGTGAAGCGGGAGCCTCTGGAAACACCATATATTTT.

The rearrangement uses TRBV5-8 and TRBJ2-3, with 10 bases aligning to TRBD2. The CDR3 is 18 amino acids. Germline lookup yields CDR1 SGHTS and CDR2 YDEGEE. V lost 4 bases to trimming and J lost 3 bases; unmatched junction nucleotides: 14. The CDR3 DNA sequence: TGTGCCAGCAGCGCGTCGGGCTCTAGCGGGGGATGGACAGATACGCAGTATTTT. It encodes CASSASGSSGGWTDTQYF. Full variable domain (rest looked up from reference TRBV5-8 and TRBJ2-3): EAGVTQSPTHLIKTRGQQATLRCSPISGHTSVYWYQQALGLGLQFLLWYDEGEERNRGNFPPRFSGRQFPNYSSELNVNALELEDSALYLCASSASGSSGGWTDTQYFGPGTRLTVL.

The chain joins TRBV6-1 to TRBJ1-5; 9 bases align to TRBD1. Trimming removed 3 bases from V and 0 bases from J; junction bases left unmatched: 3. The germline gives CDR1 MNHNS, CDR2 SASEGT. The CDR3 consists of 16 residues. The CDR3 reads CASSEGQGRSNQPQHF. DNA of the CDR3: TGTGCCAGCAGTGAGGGACAGGGTCGTAGCAATCAGCCCCAGCATTTT.

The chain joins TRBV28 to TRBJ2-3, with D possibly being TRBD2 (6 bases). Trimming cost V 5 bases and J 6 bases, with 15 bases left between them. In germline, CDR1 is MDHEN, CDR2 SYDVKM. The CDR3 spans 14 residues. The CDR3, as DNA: TGTGCCAGCAGTCCCCCGGGGGAGGTGGATACGCAGTATTTT. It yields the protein CASSPPGEVDTQYF.

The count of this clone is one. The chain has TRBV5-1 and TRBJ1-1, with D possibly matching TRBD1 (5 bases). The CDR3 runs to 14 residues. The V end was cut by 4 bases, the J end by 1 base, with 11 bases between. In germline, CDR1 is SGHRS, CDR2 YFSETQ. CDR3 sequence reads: CASSRQTSNTEAFF. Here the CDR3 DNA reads TGCGCCAGCAGCCGACAGACCTCGAACACTGAAGCTTTCTTT.

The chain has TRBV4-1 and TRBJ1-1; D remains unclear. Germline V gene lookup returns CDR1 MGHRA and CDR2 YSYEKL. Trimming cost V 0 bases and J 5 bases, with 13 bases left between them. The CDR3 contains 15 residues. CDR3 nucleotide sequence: TGCGCCAGCAGCCAAGATATCGGCGGAAATACTGAAGCTTTCTTT. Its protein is CASSQDIGGNTEAFF.

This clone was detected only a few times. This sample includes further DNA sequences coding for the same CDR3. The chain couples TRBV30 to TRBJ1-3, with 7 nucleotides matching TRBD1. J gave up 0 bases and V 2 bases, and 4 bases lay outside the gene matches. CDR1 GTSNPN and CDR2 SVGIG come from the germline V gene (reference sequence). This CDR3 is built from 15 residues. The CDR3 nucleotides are TGTGCCTGGAGTAGGGACAGTGGCTCTGGAAACACCATATATTTT. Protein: CAWSRDSGSGNTIYF.

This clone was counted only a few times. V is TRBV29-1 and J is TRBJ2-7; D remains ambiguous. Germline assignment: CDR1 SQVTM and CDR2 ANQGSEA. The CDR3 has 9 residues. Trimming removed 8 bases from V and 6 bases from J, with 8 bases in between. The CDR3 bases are TGCAGCACTGCCCTCGAGCAGTACTTC. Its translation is CSTALEQYF.

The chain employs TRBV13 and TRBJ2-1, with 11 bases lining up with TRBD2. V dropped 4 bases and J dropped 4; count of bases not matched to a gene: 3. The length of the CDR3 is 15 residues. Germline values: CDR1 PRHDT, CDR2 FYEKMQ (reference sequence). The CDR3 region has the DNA TGTGCCAGCAGCTGGGGGACTAGCGGTTACAATGAGCAGTTCTTC. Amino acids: CASSWGTSGYNEQFF.

The CDR3 loop reads CASSLVIPRGQSEAFF. Written as DNA, the CDR3 is TGTGCCAGCAGCTTAGTTATTCCCAGGGGCCAGTCCGAAGCTTTCTTT. The chain recombines TRBV11-2 with TRBJ1-1; a possible D gene is TRBD1 (6 bases). Germline V gene data show CDR1 as SGHAT and CDR2 as FQNNGV. CDR3 length: 16 amino acids. Trimming left V 1 base short and J 8 bases short, with 20 bases between.

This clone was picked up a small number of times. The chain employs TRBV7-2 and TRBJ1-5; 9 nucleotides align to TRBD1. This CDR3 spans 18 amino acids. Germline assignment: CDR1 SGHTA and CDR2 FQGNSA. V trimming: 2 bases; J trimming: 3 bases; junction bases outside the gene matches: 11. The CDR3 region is CASSLRPGTGFNNQPQHF. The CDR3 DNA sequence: TGTGCCAGCAGCTTAAGACCCGGGACAGGGTTTAACAATCAGCCCCAGCATTTT.

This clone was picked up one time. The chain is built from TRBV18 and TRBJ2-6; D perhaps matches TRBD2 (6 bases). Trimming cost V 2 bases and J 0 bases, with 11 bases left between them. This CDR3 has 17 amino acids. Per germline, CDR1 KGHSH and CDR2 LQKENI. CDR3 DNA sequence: TGTGCCAGCTCACCAATCGGAGGGGACTCTGGGGCCAACGTCCTGACTTTC. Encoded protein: CASSPIGGDSGANVLTF.

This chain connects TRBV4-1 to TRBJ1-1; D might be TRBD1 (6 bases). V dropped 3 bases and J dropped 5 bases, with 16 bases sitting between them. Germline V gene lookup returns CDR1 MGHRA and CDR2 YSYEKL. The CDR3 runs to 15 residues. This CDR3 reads CASSQGDRTGTEAFF. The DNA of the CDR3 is TGCGCCAGCAGCCAGGGAGACAGGACGGGGACTGAAGCTTTCTTT.

The CDR3 DNA is TGTGCCAGCAGCTTAGACAGCTACTCTGGAAACACCATATATTTT. Translated, it gives CASSLDSYSGNTIYF. This chain connects TRBV7-9 to TRBJ1-3; D is unclear. Germline V CDR1 and CDR2: SEHNR, FQNEAQ (reference sequence). V was trimmed by 1 base and J by 0 bases, leaving 7 bases between them. This CDR3 is 15 amino acids long.

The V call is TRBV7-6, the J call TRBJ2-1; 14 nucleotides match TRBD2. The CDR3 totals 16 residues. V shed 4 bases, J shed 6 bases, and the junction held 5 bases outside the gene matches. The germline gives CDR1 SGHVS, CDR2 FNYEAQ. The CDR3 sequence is CASSYLGTSGGNEQFF. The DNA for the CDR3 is TGTGCCAGCAGCTACCTCGGGACTAGCGGGGGCAATGAGCAGTTCTTC.

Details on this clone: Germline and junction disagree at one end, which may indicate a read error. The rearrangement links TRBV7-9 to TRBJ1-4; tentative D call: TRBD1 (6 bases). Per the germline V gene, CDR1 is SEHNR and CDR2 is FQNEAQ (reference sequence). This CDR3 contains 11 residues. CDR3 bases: TGTTCCAGCAGCTTCGGGACAATACTGTTTTTT. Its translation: CSSSFGTILFF.

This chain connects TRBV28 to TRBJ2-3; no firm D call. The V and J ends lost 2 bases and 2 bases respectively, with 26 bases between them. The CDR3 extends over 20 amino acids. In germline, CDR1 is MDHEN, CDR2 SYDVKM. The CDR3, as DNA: TGTGCCAGCAGTTTAGACGGTCTTCGCCGCGGATCCCCGCCCACAGATACGCAGTATTTT. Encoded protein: CASSLDGLRRGSPPTDTQYF.

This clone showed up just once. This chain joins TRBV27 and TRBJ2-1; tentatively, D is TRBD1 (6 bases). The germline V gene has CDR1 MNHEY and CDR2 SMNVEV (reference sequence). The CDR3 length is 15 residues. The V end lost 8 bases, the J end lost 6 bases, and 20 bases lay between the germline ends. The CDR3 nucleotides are TGTGCCAGCCACCCTCCGGGACAAGAACCCAATGAGCAGTTCTTC. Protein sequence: CASHPPGQEPNEQFF.

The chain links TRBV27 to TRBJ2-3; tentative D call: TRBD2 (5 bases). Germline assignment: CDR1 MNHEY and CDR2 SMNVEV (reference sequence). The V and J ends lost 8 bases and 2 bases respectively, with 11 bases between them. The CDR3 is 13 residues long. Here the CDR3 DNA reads TGTGCCAGCCTGGACTTTGCCACAGATACGCAGTATTTT. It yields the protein CASLDFATDTQYF.

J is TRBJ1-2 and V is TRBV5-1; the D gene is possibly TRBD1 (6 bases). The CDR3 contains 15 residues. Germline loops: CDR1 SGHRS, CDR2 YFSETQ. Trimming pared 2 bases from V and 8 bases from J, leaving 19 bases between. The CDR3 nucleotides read TGCGCCAGCAGCTTAGCGACAGGCGGTGTGGGAGGCTACACCTTC. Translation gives CASSLATGGVGGYTF.